What follows are 30 T cell receptor beta chains derived from one specimen sequenced in a study of T-cell reconstitution after alpha-beta-depleted transplantation in children. This sample's TCRbeta library carried unique molecular identifier barcodes. TCRdb re-called the PCR reads through MiXCR, storing one row per CDR3 protein. The sample lists 600,000 to 800,000 distinct CDR3 sequences; 10% to 15% were seen once. The source was PBMCs, collected before TCRalphabeta/CD19-depleted stem cell transplant. The receptors originated from a girl aged 2-10 years with congenital amegakaryocytic thrombocytopenia, due to receive a stem cell transplant.

The chain joins TRBV28 to TRBJ2-5; TRBD2 matches at 8 bases. The germline V gene encodes CDR1 MDHEN and CDR2 SYDVKM. The V segment lost 4 bases and the J segment 2 bases; nucleotides outside the gene matches: 6. The CDR3 contains 15 residues. The CDR3 DNA sequence: TGTGCCAGCAGTTCGCCGGGACTAGGGCAAGAGACCCAGTACTTC. This gives the protein CASSSPGLGQETQYF.

The chain uses TRBV4-1 and TRBJ2-1; D gene uncertain. Germline V gene sequence: CDR1 MGHRA, CDR2 YSYEKL. There are 15 residues in the CDR3. Trimming removed 2 bases at V and 1 base at J, with 9 bases between. The CDR3 nucleotides read TGCGCCAGCAGCCAAAGGATGCTTTCCTACAATGAGCAGTTCTTC. Translated: CASSQRMLSYNEQFF.

The chain is built from TRBV19 and TRBJ2-1; tentative D call: TRBD1 (5 bases). This CDR3 has 13 amino acids. The germline V gene has CDR1 LNHDA and CDR2 SQIVND (reference sequence). Trimming cost V 10 bases and J 6 bases, with 16 bases left between them. CDR3 in amino acids: CATRRKGANEQFF. In DNA form, the CDR3 reads TGTGCCACCCGTCGGAAAGGGGCCAATGAGCAGTTCTTC.

Concerning this clonotype itself: Being one base from a much bigger clone, this may be a read error. V and J are TRBV20-1 and TRBJ2-7; no definite D call. Trimming pared 4 bases from V and 3 bases from J, leaving 16 bases between. This CDR3 is built from 14 residues. Germline CDR1 DFQATT, CDR2 SNEGSKA (reference sequence). The CDR3, as DNA: TGCAGTGCTAAAGGGTGGGGTTACTGCTACGAGCAGTACTTC. This encodes CSAKGWGYCYEQYF.

In this sample, this clonotype turned up many times. V usage is TRBV27 and J usage is TRBJ2-7; TRBD2 agrees at 9 bases. The CDR3 runs 15 residues. The V gene's germline CDR1 is MNHEY and CDR2 SMNVEV (reference sequence). J was trimmed by 2 bases and V by 6 bases; bases with no gene match: 8. The CDR3 sequence is CASRSIAGVAYEQYF. CDR3 sequence (DNA): TGTGCCAGCAGGTCTATAGCGGGAGTAGCCTACGAGCAGTACTTC.

This clonotype came up many times. V usage is TRBV12-3 or TRBV12-4 and J usage is TRBJ2-3; a possible D gene is TRBD1 (5 bases). CDR3 length: 15 amino acids. V was cut by 2 bases and J by 6 bases, with 15 bases left in between. Here the CDR3 reads CASSLLSGAWDTQYF. The DNA for the CDR3 is TGTGCCAGCAGTTTACTTTCTGGGGCCTGGGATACGCAGTATTTT.

The V gene is TRBV20-1, the J gene TRBJ1-6, with D unclear. V was shortened by 3 bases and J by 7 bases, with 16 bases between the two germline ends. CDR1 and CDR2 (germline): DFQATT, SNEGSKA (reference sequence). The CDR3 is made up of 15 amino acids. The CDR3 DNA is TGCAGTGCTAGTGACCCCGAGCCGGGGAATTCACCCCTCCACTTT. Residues: CSASDPEPGNSPLHF.

This clonotype was detected ten times or more. The chain has TRBV5-1 and TRBJ1-1; tentatively, D is TRBD1 (5 bases). Germline V gives CDR1 SGHRS, CDR2 YFSETQ. Trimming shortened V by 6 bases and J by 1 base, and 16 bases separated the two germline ends. The CDR3 has 15 residues. This chain's CDR3 is CASTEPGRANTEAFF. Written as DNA, the CDR3 is TGCGCCAGCACCGAGCCGGGGCGAGCGAACACTGAAGCTTTCTTT. Complete variable domain (other parts from reference TRBV5-1 and TRBJ1-1): KAGVTQTPRYLIKTRGQQVTLSCSPISGHRSVSWYQQTPGQGLQFLFEYFSETQRNKGNFPGRFSGRQFSNSRSEMNVSTLELGDSALYLCASTEPGRANTEAFFGQGTRLTVV.

In this sample, this clonotype turned up many times. The chain is built from TRBV29-1 and TRBJ2-1, with D uncertain. V was shortened by 3 bases and J by 6 bases, with 12 bases between the two germline ends. CDR1 SQVTM and CDR2 ANQGSEA come from the germline V gene. The CDR3 consists of 13 residues. CDR3 protein: CSVESGNGNEQFF. The CDR3 nucleotides read TGCAGCGTTGAGAGTGGGAACGGCAATGAGCAGTTCTTC.

In this sample, this clonotype turned up a few times. This chain connects TRBV15 to TRBJ2-3; D is unresolved. The CDR3 spans 16 residues. Germline V CDR1 and CDR2: LNHNV, YYDKDF (reference sequence). V was shortened by 1 base and J by 5 bases, with 16 bases between the two germline ends. This CDR3 is CATSRGPSARKDTQYF. CDR3 in DNA: TGTGCCACCAGCAGAGGTCCTAGTGCCCGCAAAGATACGCAGTATTTT.

This clonotype was seen at least ten times. The chain joins TRBV11-2 to TRBJ2-7; D is uncertain. The CDR3 spans 13 residues. Trimming took 6 bases from V and 1 from J, leaving 10 bases between them. Germline loops: CDR1 SGHAT, CDR2 FQNNGV. The DNA of the CDR3 is TGTGCCAGCAGGTCATCCGGGTCCTACGAGCAGTACTTC. This codes for CASRSSGSYEQYF.

The chain is built from TRBV7-9 and TRBJ1-1; D is uncertain. Germline CDR1 and CDR2: SEHNR and FQNEAQ (reference sequence). V shed 5 bases and J shed 5 bases, with 21 bases lying between them. The CDR3 runs 16 residues. The CDR3, as DNA: TGTGCCAGCAGCCCTGGACCCGCACGGAGGAGGACTGAAGCTTTCTTT. Translation gives CASSPGPARRRTEAFF.

This clonotype was seen more than once but under ten times. This chain uses TRBV7-9 with TRBJ2-7; no clear D gene. The CDR3 runs 12 residues. From germline, CDR1 is SEHNR and CDR2 FQNEAQ (reference sequence). V was pared by 6 bases and J by 0 bases, with 6 bases between. Here the CDR3 reads CASRSASYEQYF. CDR3 bases: TGTGCCAGCAGGTCAGCCTCCTACGAGCAGTACTTC.

This chain uses TRBV11-2 with TRBJ2-7; 7 bases are a match to TRBD1. The length of the CDR3 is 15 residues. Looked up from germline, CDR1 is SGHAT and CDR2 is FQNNGV. Trimming cost V 3 bases and J 4 bases; bases outside gene matches: 9. CDR3 in DNA: TGTGCCAGCAGCTTTCGACAGGGAGTTGGGTACGAGCAGTACTTC. Protein sequence: CASSFRQGVGYEQYF.

This clonotype was counted ten times or more. The gene calls are TRBV20-1 and TRBJ1-2; D unclear. The V gene's germline CDR1 is DFQATT and CDR2 SNEGSKA (reference sequence). This CDR3 is built from 9 residues. Trimming took 2 bases from V and 6 from J, leaving 1 base between them. The CDR3 nucleotides are TGCAGTGCTAGACATGGCTACACCTTC. Translated: CSARHGYTF.

This clonotype was counted only a few times. This chain joins TRBV6-2 or TRBV6-3 and TRBJ2-5; D is unclear. The CDR3 sequence is 13 residues long. V dropped 6 bases and J dropped 4 bases, with 12 bases sitting between them. The V gene's germline CDR1 is MNHEY and CDR2 SVGEGT. CDR3 sequence (DNA): TGTGCCAGCAGGGACCACCGCGCAGAGACCCAGTACTTC. Residues: CASRDHRAETQYF.

The CDR3 DNA reads as TGTGCCAGCAATCCCAGGCTAGCGGAGAACACCGGGGAGCTGTTTTTT. It codes for CASNPRLAENTGELFF. This chain links TRBV2 with TRBJ2-2; TRBD2 matches 7 bases. Per the germline V gene, CDR1 is SNHLY and CDR2 is FYNNEI. The CDR3 is 16 amino acids. The V gene end was trimmed by 7 bases and the J gene end by 1 base; junction bases not matched to a gene: 9. Full variable domain (outside the CDR3, taken from reference TRBV2 and TRBJ2-2): EPEVTQTPSHQVTQMGQEVILRCVPISNHLYFYWYRQILGQKVEFLVSFYNNEISEKSEIFDDQFSVERPDGSNFTLKIRSTKLEDSAMYFCASNPRLAENTGELFFGEGSRLTVL.

This clonotype was found many times. The chain links TRBV12-3 or TRBV12-4 to TRBJ1-1; D is perhaps TRBD1 (6 bases). Trimming took 8 bases from V and 0 from J, leaving 7 bases between them. The CDR3 has 12 residues. The CDR3 is CASQGLNTEAFF. The DNA of the CDR3 is TGTGCCAGCCAGGGGCTGAACACTGAAGCTTTCTTT.

The rearrangement uses TRBV19 and TRBJ2-7; D unresolved. Germline lookup yields CDR1 LNHDA and CDR2 SQIVND (reference sequence). V was trimmed by 5 bases and J by 2 bases, leaving 10 bases between them. This CDR3 has 13 amino acids. CDR3 sequence reads: CASSAFGAYEQYF. The CDR3 coding sequence is TGTGCCAGTAGTGCCTTTGGGGCCTACGAGCAGTACTTC.

The genes are TRBV4-2 and TRBJ2-1, with D maybe TRBD1 (5 bases). CDR3 size: 16 residues. V lost 2 bases and J 2 bases, leaving 13 bases between the germline ends. The germline gives CDR1 LGHNA, CDR2 YNFKEQ. For the CDR3, the DNA is TGTGCCAGCAGCCAACCTTTAGGGGTAGCCTACAATGAGCAGTTCTTC. Translation gives CASSQPLGVAYNEQFF.

This clonotype was observed a handful of times. The gene calls are TRBV7-9 and TRBJ1-1; D possibly corresponds to TRBD1 (5 bases). Germline values: CDR1 SEHNR, CDR2 FQNEAQ (reference sequence). The CDR3 runs 12 residues. Trimming pared 8 bases from V and 7 bases from J, leaving 14 bases between. DNA for the CDR3: TGTGCCAGCGGGGCCCCCCCCGATGAAGCTTTCTTT. Translating it yields CASGAPPDEAFF.

This clonotype showed up many times. The chain carries TRBV24-1 and TRBJ2-3; no clear D gene. The germline V gene has CDR1 KGHDR and CDR2 SFDVKD. V was trimmed by 4 bases and J by 2 bases, leaving 9 bases between them. CDR3 length: 14 amino acids. CDR3 DNA sequence: TGTGCCACCAGTGACCAGGACCTCACAGATACGCAGTATTTT. Protein: CATSDQDLTDTQYF.

The rearrangement joins TRBV11-1 to TRBJ1-1, with 10 bases matching TRBD1. The CDR3 is 18 residues long. V dropped 5 bases and J dropped 2; count of bases not matched to a gene: 14. CDR1 is SGHAT, CDR2 FQDESV, per germline (reference sequence). DNA of the CDR3: TGTGCCAGCAGCCCACGGTCCGGGACAGGGGACGTAAACACTGAAGCTTTCTTT. Translated, it gives CASSPRSGTGDVNTEAFF. Drawing the rest from reference TRBV11-1 and TRBJ1-1, the complete variable domain is EAEVAQSPRYKITEKSQAVAFWCDPISGHATLYWYRQILGQGPELLVQFQDESVVDDSQLPKDRFSAERLKGVDSTLKIQPAELGDSAMYLCASSPRSGTGDVNTEAFFGQGTRLTVV.

CDR3 residues: CASSLYTGGSTDTQYF. CDR3 nucleotides: TGCGCCAGCAGCTTGTACACAGGGGGTAGCACAGATACGCAGTATTTT. This sequence joins TRBV5-1 and TRBJ2-3; 8 bases agree with TRBD1. The germline V gene encodes CDR1 SGHRS and CDR2 YFSETQ. This CDR3 is 16 amino acids long. Trimming cost V 1 base and J 0 bases; bases outside gene matches: 4. Variable domain in full (rest from reference TRBV5-1 and TRBJ2-3): KAGVTQTPRYLIKTRGQQVTLSCSPISGHRSVSWYQQTPGQGLQFLFEYFSETQRNKGNFPGRFSGRQFSNSRSEMNVSTLELGDSALYLCASSLYTGGSTDTQYFGPGTRLTVL.

The V gene is TRBV15, the J gene TRBJ2-2, with 7 positions matching TRBD2. The CDR3 contains 17 residues. Germline values: CDR1 LNHNV, CDR2 YYDKDF (reference sequence). Trimming cost V 0 bases and J 1 base; bases outside gene matches: 5. CDR3 DNA: TGTGCCACCAGCAGAGATCTGGGCGGGAGGAACACCGGGGAGCTGTTTTTT. Translating gives CATSRDLGGRNTGELFF.

This clonotype appeared many times. V usage is TRBV27 and J usage is TRBJ2-7, with a possible D match to TRBD2 (5 bases). The ends were cut back, 3 bases at V and 5 bases at J, with 11 bases in the middle. The CDR3 runs 13 residues. The germline CDR1 and CDR2 sequences are MNHEY and SMNVEV (reference sequence). CDR3 DNA sequence: TGTGCCAGCAGTTTCACGGAGGTCCACGAGCAGTACTTC. Its protein is CASSFTEVHEQYF.

This clonotype was seen repeatedly, ten times or more. The CDR3 region has the DNA TGCAGTGCTAGAGATCCGTCGGGCCACGAGCAGTACTTC. The encoded protein is CSARDPSGHEQYF. J is TRBJ2-7 and V is TRBV20-1; D is ambiguous. The CDR3 is 13 residues long. V was trimmed by 0 bases and J by 5 bases, leaving 11 bases between them. Germline CDR1 is DFQATT and CDR2 is SNEGSKA (reference sequence).

This clonotype was seen more than once but under ten times. The CDR3 here is CATGRAFSGRLRSYNEQFF. The CDR3 bases are TGCGCCACTGGGCGGGCGTTTAGCGGCCGTTTAAGATCCTACAATGAGCAGTTCTTC. The chain combines TRBV10-2 with TRBJ2-1, with TRBD2 as a possible D gene (6 bases). Germline V gene data show CDR1 as WSHSY and CDR2 as SAAADI. There are 19 residues in the CDR3. Trimming shortened V by 10 bases and J by 1 base, and 29 bases separated the two germline ends.

In this sample, this clonotype turned up many times. This chain uses TRBV5-6 with TRBJ1-5, with D possibly matching TRBD1 (6 bases). The CDR3 is made up of 14 amino acids. Germline CDR1 reads SGHDT; CDR2 reads YYEEEE. The V and J ends lost 5 bases and 9 bases respectively, with 18 bases between them. The CDR3 loop reads CASSEWGSTGPQHF. The CDR3 bases are TGTGCCAGCAGTGAGTGGGGTTCGACAGGGCCCCAGCATTTT. The variable domain in full, completed from reference TRBV5-6 and TRBJ1-5, reads DAGVTQSPTHLIKTRGQQVTLRCSPKSGHDTVSWYQQALGQGPQFIFQYYEEEERQRGNFPDRFSGHQFPNYSSELNVNALLLGDSALYLCASSEWGSTGPQHFGDGTRLSIL.

The chain uses TRBV18 and TRBJ1-1; 7 bases agree with TRBD1. CDR3 length: 18 residues. The ends lost 5 bases at V and 1 base at J; junction bases unmatched: 16. Germline loops: CDR1 KGHSH, CDR2 LQKENI. The CDR3 bases are TGTGCCAGCTCAGCATATGGGACAGCCGGTCGCTCGAACACTGAAGCTTTCTTT. Protein: CASSAYGTAGRSNTEAFF.